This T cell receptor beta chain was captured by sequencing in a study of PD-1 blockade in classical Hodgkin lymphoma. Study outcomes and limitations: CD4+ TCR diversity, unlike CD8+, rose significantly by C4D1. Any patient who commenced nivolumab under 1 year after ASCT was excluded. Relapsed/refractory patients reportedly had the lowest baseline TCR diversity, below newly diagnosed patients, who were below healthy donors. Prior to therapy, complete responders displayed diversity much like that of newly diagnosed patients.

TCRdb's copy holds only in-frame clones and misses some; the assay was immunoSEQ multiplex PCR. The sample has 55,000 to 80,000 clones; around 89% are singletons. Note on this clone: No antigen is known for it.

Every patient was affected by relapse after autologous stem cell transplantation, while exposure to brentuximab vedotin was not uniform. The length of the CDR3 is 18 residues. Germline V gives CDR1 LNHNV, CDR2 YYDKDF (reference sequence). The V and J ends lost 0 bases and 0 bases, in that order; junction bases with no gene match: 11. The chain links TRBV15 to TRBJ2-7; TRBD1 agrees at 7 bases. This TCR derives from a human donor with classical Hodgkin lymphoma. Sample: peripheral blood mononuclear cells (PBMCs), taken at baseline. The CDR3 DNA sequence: TGTGCCACCAGCAGAGACCGGACAGGCCTAACAATCTCCTACGAGCAGTACTTC. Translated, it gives CATSRDRTGLTISYEQYF.